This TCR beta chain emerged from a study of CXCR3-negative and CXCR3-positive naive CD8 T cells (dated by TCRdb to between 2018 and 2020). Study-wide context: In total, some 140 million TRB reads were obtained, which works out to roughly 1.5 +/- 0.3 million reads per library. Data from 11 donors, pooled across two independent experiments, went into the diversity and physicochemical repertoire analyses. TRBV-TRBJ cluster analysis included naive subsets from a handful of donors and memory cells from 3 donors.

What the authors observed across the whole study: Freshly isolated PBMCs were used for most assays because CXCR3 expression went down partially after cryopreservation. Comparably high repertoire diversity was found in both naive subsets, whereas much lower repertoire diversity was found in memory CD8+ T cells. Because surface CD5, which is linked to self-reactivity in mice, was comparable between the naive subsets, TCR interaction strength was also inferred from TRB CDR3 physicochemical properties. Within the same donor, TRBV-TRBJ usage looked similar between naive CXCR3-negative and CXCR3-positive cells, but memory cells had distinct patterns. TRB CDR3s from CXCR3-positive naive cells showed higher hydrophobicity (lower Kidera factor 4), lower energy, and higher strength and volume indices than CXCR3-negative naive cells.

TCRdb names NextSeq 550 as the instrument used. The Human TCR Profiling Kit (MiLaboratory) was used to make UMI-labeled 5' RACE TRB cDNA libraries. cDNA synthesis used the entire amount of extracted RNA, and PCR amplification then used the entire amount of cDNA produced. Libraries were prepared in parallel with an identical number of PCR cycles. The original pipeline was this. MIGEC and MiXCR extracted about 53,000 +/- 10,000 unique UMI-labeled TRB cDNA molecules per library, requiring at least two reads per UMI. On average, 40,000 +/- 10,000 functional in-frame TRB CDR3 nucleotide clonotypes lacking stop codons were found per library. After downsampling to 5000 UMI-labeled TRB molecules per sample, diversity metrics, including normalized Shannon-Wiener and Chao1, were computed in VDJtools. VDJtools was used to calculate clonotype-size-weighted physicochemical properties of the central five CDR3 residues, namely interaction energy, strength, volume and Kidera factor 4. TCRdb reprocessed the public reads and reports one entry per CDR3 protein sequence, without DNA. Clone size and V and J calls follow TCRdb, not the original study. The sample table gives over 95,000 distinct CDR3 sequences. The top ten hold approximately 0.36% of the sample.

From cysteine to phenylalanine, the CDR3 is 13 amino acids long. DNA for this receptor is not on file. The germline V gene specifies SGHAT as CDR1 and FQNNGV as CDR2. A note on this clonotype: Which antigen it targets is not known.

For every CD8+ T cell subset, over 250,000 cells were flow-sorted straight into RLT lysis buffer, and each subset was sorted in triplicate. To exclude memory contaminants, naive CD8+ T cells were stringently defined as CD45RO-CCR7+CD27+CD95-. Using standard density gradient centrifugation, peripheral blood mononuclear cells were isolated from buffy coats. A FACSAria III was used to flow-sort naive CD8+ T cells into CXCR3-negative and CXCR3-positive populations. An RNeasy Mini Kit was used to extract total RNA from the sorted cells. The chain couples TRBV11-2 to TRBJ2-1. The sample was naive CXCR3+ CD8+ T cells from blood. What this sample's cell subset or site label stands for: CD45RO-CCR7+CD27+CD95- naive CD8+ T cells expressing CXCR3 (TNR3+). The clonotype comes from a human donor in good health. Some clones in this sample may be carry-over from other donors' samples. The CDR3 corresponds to CASNLAGFNEQFF.